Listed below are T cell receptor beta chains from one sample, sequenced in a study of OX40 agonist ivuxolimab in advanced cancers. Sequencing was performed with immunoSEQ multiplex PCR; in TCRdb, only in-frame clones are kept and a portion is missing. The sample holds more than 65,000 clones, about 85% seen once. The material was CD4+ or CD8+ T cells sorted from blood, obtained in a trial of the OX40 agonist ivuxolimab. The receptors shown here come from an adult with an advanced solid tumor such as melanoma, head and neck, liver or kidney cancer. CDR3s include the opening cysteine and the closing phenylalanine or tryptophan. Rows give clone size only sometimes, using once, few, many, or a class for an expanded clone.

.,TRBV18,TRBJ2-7,CASSSHGGSYEQYF
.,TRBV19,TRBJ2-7,CASSIAGAWNYEQYF
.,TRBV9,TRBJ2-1,CASSVEGVGRQFF
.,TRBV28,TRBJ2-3,CASSFVVWDTQYF
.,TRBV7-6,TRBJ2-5,CASSLAPTEETQYF
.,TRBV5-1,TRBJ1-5,CASSKDSSNQPQHF
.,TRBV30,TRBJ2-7,CAWSQGGPSYEQYF
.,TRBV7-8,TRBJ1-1,CASSLAVANTEAFF
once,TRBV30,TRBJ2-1,CAWTGTGEGEQFF
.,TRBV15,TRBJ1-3,CATSSPGTRIGSGNTIYF
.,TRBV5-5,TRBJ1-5,CASSPGTGNSEPQHF
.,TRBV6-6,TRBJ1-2,CASSDIRQGTYGYTF
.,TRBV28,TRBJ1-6,CASRDASGTTGSPLHF
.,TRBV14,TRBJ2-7,CASSQVGTSGYEQYF
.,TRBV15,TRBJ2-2,CATSRDRFSGELFF
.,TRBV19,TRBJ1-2,CASSHRGAAYGYTF
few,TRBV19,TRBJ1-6,CASNHRDRNNSPLHF
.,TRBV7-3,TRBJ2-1,CASSLQRESEQFF
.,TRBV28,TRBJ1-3,CASSLSFSGTGLRNTIYF
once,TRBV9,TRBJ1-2,CASSVGRQGRGQGYGYTF
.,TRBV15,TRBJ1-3,CATSRDPPGAGGENTIYF
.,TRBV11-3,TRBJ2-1,CASSLADEQFF
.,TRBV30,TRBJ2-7,CAWRLLASSYEQYF
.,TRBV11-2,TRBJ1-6,CASSLVKSGNSPLHF
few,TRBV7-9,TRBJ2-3,CASSLAGTPDTQYF
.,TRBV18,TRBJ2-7,CASSPQRDNYEQYF
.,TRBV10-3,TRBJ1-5,CAISERAGQPQHF
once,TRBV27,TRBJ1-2,CASSVSRFNYGYTF
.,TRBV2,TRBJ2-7,CASLGTHKYEQYF
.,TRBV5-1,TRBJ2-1,CASSLQGGTYNEQFF
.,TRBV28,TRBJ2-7,CASSLPQLYEQYF
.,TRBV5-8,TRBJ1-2,CASSRGGRAPNYGYTF
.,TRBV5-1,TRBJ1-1,CASNLQGSNTEAFF